The entry that follows covers one T cell receptor beta chain sequence. The antigen remains unidentified. These data come from a study of OX40 agonist ivuxolimab in advanced cancers. The study's findings and limits: Mean expanded clone counts were higher in CD8+ than CD4+ T cells.

Measured with immunoSEQ multiplex PCR; TCRdb has only the in-frame clones, and not every one. The data contain approximately 49,000 clones, 84% of them singletons. The specimen was CD4+ or CD8+ T cells sorted from blood, collected in a trial of the OX40 agonist ivuxolimab. This TCR was sampled from an adult with an advanced solid tumor such as melanoma, head and neck, liver or kidney cancer.

CDR3 amino acids: CASSITVGDRVYNEQFF. The CDR3, as DNA: TGTGCCAGTAGTATAACCGTGGGGGACAGGGTCTACAATGAGCAGTTCTTC. The chain is built from TRBV19 and TRBJ2-1; TRBD1 aligns across 9 bases. CDR3 length: 17 amino acids. V was pared by 2 bases and J by 3 bases, with 8 bases of the junction left unmatched. Germline-derived CDR1 and CDR2 are LNHDA and SQIVND (reference sequence). The full variable domain, in which reference TRBV19 and TRBJ2-1 provide the parts outside the CDR3, is DGGITQSPKYLFRKEGQNVTLSCEQNLNHDAMYWYRQDPGQGLRLIYYSQIVNDFQKGDIAEGYSVSREKKESFPLTVTSAQKNPTAFYLCASSITVGDRVYNEQFFGPGTRLTVL.